One and the same sample provided the 15 T cell receptor delta chains below, sequenced in a study of gamma delta lymphoproliferative disorders and STAT genes. The receptor sequences were amplified from genomic DNA of peripheral blood mononuclear cells. TCRdb re-identified clones in the multiplex PCR reads via CATT. The data show about 1,100 delta-chain clones, roughly 1.6% seen once. Material for sequencing was blood. The receptors originated from a human donor in good health.

About this clone itself: The protein held in TCRdb is that of a much larger clone and does not match this DNA's translation at residue 11, likely because of a read error; the protein shown is translated from the DNA. V usage is TRDV1 and J usage is TRDJ1; D could derive from TRDD2 or TRDD3 (5 bases each). Germline-derived CDR1 and CDR2 are TSWWSYY and QGS. Trimming cost V 9 bases and J 3 bases, with 44 bases left between them. CDR3 length: 23 residues. DNA of the CDR3: TGTGCTCTCTGCGGTGGGACCTACCCCGTACCGGGGGCCTCGATAATACGGGCCGATAAACTCATCTTT. Protein: CALCGGTYPVPGASIIRADKLIF.

A few counts support this clone. TCRdb's protein for this DNA is that of a much larger clone and differs from the translation at residue 3, likely a read error; the protein shown is the DNA translation. This sequence joins TRDV2 and TRDJ1; 12 positions agree with TRDD3. CDR1 and CDR2 from the germline V gene are GEAIGNYY and EKD. This CDR3 comprises 20 residues. The CDR3 region is CAYDPLATGGYNLPTDKLIF. The CDR3 region has the DNA TGTGCCTATGACCCGCTTGCAACTGGGGGATACAATCTCCCGACCGATAAACTCATCTTT.

This clone came up a few times. TCRdb has a much larger clone's protein, which differs at residue 16 from the translation of this DNA, likely because of a read error; what is shown is the protein translated from the DNA. The rearrangement joins TRDV1 to TRDJ1; 9 positions agree with TRDD2. From germline, CDR1 is TSWWSYY and CDR2 QGS. The CDR3 has 20 residues. The V gene end was trimmed by 4 bases and the J gene end by 10 bases; junction bases not matched to a gene: 28. CDR3 sequence (DNA): TGTGCTCTTGGGGGCCCACATCCTTCCTACGTGGGGAGGTCGTACCAGGGACTCATCTTT. It is translated as CALGGPHPSYVGRSYQGLIF.

On this clone itself: Translating this DNA gives a protein that differs at residue 3 from the TCRdb one, which belongs to a much larger clone; a read error is likely, and the protein shown is this translation. V gene TRDV2 combines with J gene TRDJ1; 7 nucleotides match TRDD3. This CDR3 has 16 residues. From germline, CDR1 is GEAIGNYY and CDR2 EKD. CDR3 region: CAGEGGGLPCADKLIF. The DNA for the CDR3 is TGTGCCGGTGAAGGTGGGGGACTACCTTGCGCCGATAAACTCATCTTT.

This clone was seen a handful of times. TCRdb lists the protein of a much larger clone for this DNA, which differs at residue 8, so this is likely a read error; the protein given here is translated from the DNA itself. The chain combines TRDV1 with TRDJ1; TRDD3 aligns across 8 bases. The CDR3 spans 23 residues. The germline V gene encodes CDR1 TSWWSYY and CDR2 QGS. V shed 9 bases, J shed 3 bases, and the junction held 36 bases outside the gene matches. The DNA for the CDR3 is TGTGCTCTCTGCGGTGGGACCTCCCCCGTACTGGGGGCCTCGATAATACGGGCCGATAAACTCATCTTT. Translating gives CALCGGTSPVLGASIIRADKLIF.

As for this clone: A read error is likely here: a far larger clone is one base away. The same CDR3 can be traced to other DNA sequences in this sample. The rearrangement joins TRDV2 to TRDJ1; D is possibly TRDD3 (6 bases). Germline V gene sequence: CDR1 GEAIGNYY, CDR2 EKD. V lost 4 bases and J 3 bases, leaving 20 bases between the germline ends. The CDR3 is made up of 16 amino acids. In DNA form, the CDR3 reads TGTGCCTGTGAAGGTGGGGGGCTACCTTGCGCCGATAAACTCATCTTT. Protein sequence: CACEGGGLPCADKLIF.

About this clone itself: With only one base between it and a far larger clone, this is likely a read error. This CDR3 is also generated by other DNA sequences in the sample. DNA of the CDR3: TGTGCCTTTAGGCCCTTCACCCTTCCCCCACTGGGGGATATTCGGGGACATAAACTCATCTTT. This gives the protein CAFRPFTLPPLGDIRGHKLIF. This sequence joins TRDV3 and TRDJ1, with 11 nucleotides matching TRDD3. The CDR3 is 21 residues long. V gave up 0 bases and J gave up 6 bases; unmatched junction bases: 27. Looked up from germline, CDR1 is TVYSNPD and CDR2 is GDNSRS (reference sequence).

This clone came up a few times. A far larger clone is a single base away, which makes a read error likely. The chain carries TRDV1 and TRDJ1; tentative D call: TRDD3 (5 bases). Germline CDR1 is TSWWSYY and CDR2 is QGS. The CDR3 contains 15 residues. CDR3: CALRDPPRQYAKLIF. The CDR3 DNA reads TGTGCTCTTAGGGATCCCCCTCGCCAGTACGCCAAACTCATCTTT.

This clone was observed a handful of times. Given a far larger clone just one base away, this is likely a sequencing read error. The sample contains more than one DNA sequence encoding this CDR3. V usage is TRDV3 and J usage is TRDJ3, with D perhaps TRDD2 or TRDD3 (5 bases each). This CDR3 has 24 residues. V was clipped by 3 bases and J by 0 bases, with 36 bases between them. CDR1 and CDR2 (germline): TVYSNPD, GDNSRS (reference sequence). The CDR3 DNA follows: TGTGCCTTCTCTACGTCTCTTCCCCACTGGTCAATATTAGGTCCCTCCTGGGACACCCGACAGATGTTTTTC. This gives the protein CAFSTSLPHWSILGPSWDTRQMFF.

On this clone itself: This likely reflects a read error, since a far larger clone is one base away. Within the sample, other DNA sequences also encode this same CDR3. V and J are TRDV1 and TRDJ1; TRDD3 agrees at 8 bases. Germline-derived CDR1 and CDR2 are TSWWSYY and QGS. The ends lost 9 bases at V and 3 bases at J; junction bases unmatched: 36. The CDR3 consists of 23 residues. This CDR3 is CALCGGTYPVLGASIIRADKLIF. The CDR3 nucleotides are TGTGCTCTCTGCGGTGGGACCTACCCCGTACTGGGGGCCTCAATAATACGGGCCGATAAACTCATCTTT.

This clone occurred a few times. A far larger clone is a single base away, which makes a read error likely. The sample holds other DNA sequences that translate to the same CDR3. The CDR3: CALGESIGFPAFPRNWGITVKLIF. In DNA, the CDR3 is TGTGCTCTTGGGGAATCGATCGGGTTCCCAGCCTTCCCGAGGAACTGGGGAATTACCGTTAAACTCATCTTT. The rearrangement links TRDV1 to TRDJ1, with a possible D match to TRDD3 (7 bases). CDR3 length: 24 residues. CDR1 is TSWWSYY, CDR2 QGS, per germline.

This clone was observed a few times. A far larger clone differs by one base, so this is likely a read error. In the same sample, other DNA sequences code for this CDR3. The chain has TRDV3 and TRDJ1; 12 nucleotides match TRDD3. V shed 2 bases, J shed 0 bases, and the junction held 31 bases outside the gene matches. CDR1 is TVYSNPD, CDR2 GDNSRS, per germline (reference sequence). The CDR3 contains 24 residues. The CDR3 bases are TGTGCCTTTTGCGGTGGGAACTTCCCCAGTTTTCCCTACTGGGGGATACCGTACACCGATAAACTCATCTTT. It yields the protein CAFCGGNFPSFPYWGIPYTDKLIF.

This clone was detected only a few times. It is likely a read error: a sequence one base away is far more abundant. Other DNA sequences within the sample encode an identical CDR3. The chain is built from TRDV2 and TRDJ1; 12 nucleotides align to TRDD3. The V gene end was trimmed by 7 bases and the J gene end by 2 bases; junction bases not matched to a gene: 22. The CDR3 totals 20 residues. Germline assignment: CDR1 GEAIGNYY and CDR2 EKD. The CDR3 sequence: CACDPLATGGYNLPTDKLIF. The CDR3 bases are TGTGCCTGCGACCCGCTTGCAACTGGGGGATACAATCTCCCGACCGATAAACTCATCTTT.

For this clone: Since a far larger clone is one base different, this is likely a read error. Other DNA sequences in the same sample also yield this CDR3. V is TRDV3 and J is TRDJ1, with TRDD3 identical over 12 bases. The CDR3 consists of 24 residues. V shed 2 bases, J shed 0 bases, and the junction held 31 bases outside the gene matches. Germline V gives CDR1 TVYSNPD, CDR2 GDNSRS (reference sequence). The CDR3 nucleotides are TGTGCCTTTTGTGGTGGGAACTTCCCCAGTTTCCCCTACTGGGGGATACCGTACACCGATAAACTCATCTTT. It codes for CAFCGGNFPSFPYWGIPYTDKLIF.

This clone was counted a few times. TCRdb attributes to this sequence the protein of a much larger clone, which differs from the DNA translation at residue 4; a read error is likely, and the protein displayed is translated from the DNA. The V call is TRDV2, the J call TRDJ1; TRDD3 agrees at 12 bases. The CDR3 runs 20 residues. With 5 bases clipped from V and 2 bases from J, the junction kept 20 bases outside the gene matches. The germline V gene encodes CDR1 GEAIGNYY and CDR2 EKD. CDR3 nucleotides: TGTGCCTGTGGCCCGCTTGCAACTGGGGGATACAATCTCCCGACCGATAAACTCATCTTT. Residues: CACGPLATGGYNLPTDKLIF.